The rows below give T cell receptor beta chains drawn from one sample of a study of OX40 agonist ivuxolimab in advanced cancers. The assay was immunoSEQ multiplex PCR, and TCRdb's table has in-frame clones only and misses some. The sample has about 95,000 clones, roughly nine tenths seen once; the top ten hold approximately 0.35%. Sequencing used CD4+ or CD8+ T cells sorted from blood, obtained in a trial of the OX40 agonist ivuxolimab. Receptor source: an adult with an advanced solid tumor such as melanoma, head and neck, liver or kidney cancer. The CDR3 runs from the conserved cysteine through the conserved F or W. D genes are given only for firm matches. Rows give clone size only sometimes, using once, few, many, or a class for an expanded clone.

cdr3_nt: TGCAGCGTTACCGTGGGTACTAATTCACCCCTCCACTTT
cdr3_aa: CSVTVGTNSPLHF
clone_size: .
v_call: TRBV29-1
j_call: TRBJ1-6
d_call: .

cdr3_nt: TGTGCCAGTAGTACGACGACAGGGGGCGCGTTGAACACTGAAGCTTTCTTT
cdr3_aa: CASSTTTGGALNTEAFF
clone_size: .
v_call: TRBV19
j_call: TRBJ1-1
d_call: TRBD1

cdr3_nt: TGTGCCAGCAGCATACAGGCGTCTAATGAAAAACTGTTTTTT
cdr3_aa: CASSIQASNEKLFF
clone_size: .
v_call: TRBV7-8
j_call: TRBJ1-4
d_call: .

cdr3_nt: TGTGCCAGCAGTCCTATGGGCGCATCCGAGCAGTACTTC
cdr3_aa: CASSPMGASEQYF
clone_size: .
v_call: TRBV11-3
j_call: TRBJ2-7
d_call: .

cdr3_nt: TGTGCCAGCAGCTTGGACAGGGAAGAAAAACTGTTTTTT
cdr3_aa: CASSLDREEKLFF
clone_size: .
v_call: TRBV7-8
j_call: TRBJ1-4
d_call: TRBD1

cdr3_nt: TGTGCCAGCAGCTTGAATACAGGGGGGACTGAAGCTTTCTTT
cdr3_aa: CASSLNTGGTEAFF
clone_size: .
v_call: TRBV5-6
j_call: TRBJ1-1
d_call: TRBD1

cdr3_nt: TGTGCCAGCTCACCGGACAGGCTTAGCAATCAGCCCCAGCATTTT
cdr3_aa: CASSPDRLSNQPQHF
clone_size: .
v_call: TRBV18
j_call: TRBJ1-5
d_call: TRBD1

cdr3_nt: TGTGCCACCAGCGTGGACAGGGGAGGTGGCTACACCTTC
cdr3_aa: CATSVDRGGGYTF
clone_size: once
v_call: TRBV15
j_call: TRBJ1-2
d_call: TRBD1

cdr3_nt: TGTGCCAGCAGCCAAGAGGTAAGGGTACAATCAGCCCAGCATTTT
cdr3_aa: CASSQEVRVQSAQHF
clone_size: few
v_call: TRBV4-2
j_call: TRBJ1-5
d_call: .

cdr3_nt: TGTGCCAGCAGTTTAACCGGATTAAAGGGCACGCACCAGCCCCAGCATTTT
cdr3_aa: CASSLTGLKGTHQPQHF
clone_size: .
v_call: TRBV28
j_call: TRBJ1-5
d_call: .

cdr3_nt: TGTGCCAGTAGTTCGACTCGAACAGTTGAGTATTTT
cdr3_aa: CASSSTRTVEYF
clone_size: .
v_call: TRBV19
j_call: TRBJ2-3
d_call: .

cdr3_nt: TGTGCCAGCAGTGAAGTGGGGTTGACTCAGCCCCAGCATTTT
cdr3_aa: CASSEVGLTQPQHF
clone_size: .
v_call: TRBV6-1
j_call: TRBJ1-5
d_call: .

cdr3_nt: TGCGCCAGCCAAGACCTCGCCCATGAAGCTTTCTTT
cdr3_aa: CASQDLAHEAFF
clone_size: few
v_call: TRBV5-1
j_call: TRBJ1-1
d_call: .

cdr3_nt: TGTGCCAGCAGCCCGACAGGACCCCACTCTGGAAACACCATATATTTT
cdr3_aa: CASSPTGPHSGNTIYF
clone_size: .
v_call: TRBV7-8
j_call: TRBJ1-3
d_call: .

cdr3_nt: TGTGCCAGCAGCGTGCTAAACAGGGACGCTACGGGAGATACGCAGTATTTT
cdr3_aa: CASSVLNRDATGDTQYF
clone_size: .
v_call: TRBV5-4
j_call: TRBJ2-3
d_call: .

cdr3_nt: TGTGCCAGCAGAGTGAGGACAGGGGGCGCGAACACTGAAGCTTTCTTT
cdr3_aa: CASRVRTGGANTEAFF
clone_size: .
v_call: TRBV27
j_call: TRBJ1-1
d_call: TRBD1

cdr3_nt: TGTGCCAGCTCACCTCTCCCGGGACAGGGTTCCGAGCAGTACTTC
cdr3_aa: CASSPLPGQGSEQYF
clone_size: .
v_call: TRBV18
j_call: TRBJ2-7
d_call: TRBD1

cdr3_nt: TGTGCCAGCAGCTACCAACCGGGACAGGGGGAAGTACACTACGAGCAGTACTTC
cdr3_aa: CASSYQPGQGEVHYEQYF
clone_size: .
v_call: TRBV7-2
j_call: TRBJ2-7
d_call: TRBD1

cdr3_nt: TGTGCCAGCAGTGAAGGAGACTTGGGGGGGGCGGGAGGCTACACCTTC
cdr3_aa: CASSEGDLGGAGGYTF
clone_size: .
v_call: TRBV25-1
j_call: TRBJ1-2
d_call: .

cdr3_nt: TGTGCCAGCATGGCAACAAGATATGGCTACACCTTC
cdr3_aa: CASMATRYGYTF
clone_size: .
v_call: TRBV28
j_call: TRBJ1-2
d_call: .

cdr3_nt: TGTGCCAGCAGCTTGAGGGGACAGAGCACAGATACGCAGTATTTT
cdr3_aa: CASSLRGQSTDTQYF
clone_size: .
v_call: TRBV5-8
j_call: TRBJ2-3
d_call: TRBD1

cdr3_nt: TGTGCCAGCAGCTTAGGACCGAGTTCCCGAGATACGCAGTATTTT
cdr3_aa: CASSLGPSSRDTQYF
clone_size: .
v_call: TRBV7-9
j_call: TRBJ2-3
d_call: .

cdr3_nt: TGCGCCAGCAGGCAGCGCGTTCCGGGCAGGGGATGTCCTCACACCTTC
cdr3_aa: CASRQRVPGRGCPHTF
clone_size: .
v_call: TRBV23-1
j_call: TRBJ1-2
d_call: .

cdr3_nt: TGTGCCAGCAGCTGGAGGGACGGCAGCCCATTCCAAGAGACCCAGTACTTC
cdr3_aa: CASSWRDGSPFQETQYF
clone_size: .
v_call: TRBV5-8
j_call: TRBJ2-5
d_call: .

cdr3_nt: TGTGCCAGCAGCTTGGACTCGGCTTCGCCGAAACTGTTTTTT
cdr3_aa: CASSLDSASPKLFF
clone_size: .
v_call: TRBV5-8
j_call: TRBJ1-4
d_call: .

cdr3_nt: TGTGCTAGTGGTTTGGTACCAGCTAACTATGGCTACACCTTC
cdr3_aa: CASGLVPANYGYTF
clone_size: .
v_call: TRBV12-5
j_call: TRBJ1-2
d_call: .

cdr3_nt: TGTGCCAGCGCGGCGACGACAGGGGGCGTGTCTGGCTACACCTTC
cdr3_aa: CASAATTGGVSGYTF
clone_size: .
v_call: TRBV18
j_call: TRBJ1-2
d_call: TRBD1

cdr3_nt: TGTGCCTGGAGTATAGGGTTGGGAAACACCATATATTTT
cdr3_aa: CAWSIGLGNTIYF
clone_size: .
v_call: TRBV30
j_call: TRBJ1-3
d_call: .

cdr3_nt: TGTGCCAGTAGTATGAATGAAGCAGGTGCCTATGGCTACACCTTC
cdr3_aa: CASSMNEAGAYGYTF
clone_size: few
v_call: TRBV19
j_call: TRBJ1-2
d_call: .

cdr3_nt: TGTGCCAGCAGCGTGCCGGGGACAGATACGCAGTATTTT
cdr3_aa: CASSVPGTDTQYF
clone_size: .
v_call: TRBV7-9
j_call: TRBJ2-3
d_call: .

cdr3_nt: TGTGCCAGCAGTTTACATGGCCCAGGGTATGGCTACACCTTC
cdr3_aa: CASSLHGPGYGYTF
clone_size: once
v_call: TRBV28
j_call: TRBJ1-2
d_call: .

cdr3_nt: TGTGCCAGCACCCGACGGGGGGGACAAAACACCGGGGAGCTGTTTTTT
cdr3_aa: CASTRRGGQNTGELFF
clone_size: .
v_call: TRBV7-2
j_call: TRBJ2-2
d_call: TRBD2

cdr3_nt: TGCGCCAGCAGCCAAGCCCGACCGCCGGGGGGCTACACCTTC
cdr3_aa: CASSQARPPGGYTF
clone_size: .
v_call: TRBV4-1
j_call: TRBJ1-2
d_call: .

cdr3_nt: TGTGCCAGCAGCTTATTCCTTGAAGCTTTCTTT
cdr3_aa: CASSLFLEAFF
clone_size: .
v_call: TRBV11-2
j_call: TRBJ1-1
d_call: .